This record concerns one TCR beta chain sequence. The sample is drawn from a study of control samples from healthy donors and cancer patients. The table came from immunoSEQ multiplex PCR; TCRdb's copy has only in-frame clones and leaves some out. The table records 210,000 or so clones, roughly nine tenths of them present only once. Germline CDR1 is MNHNS and CDR2 is SASEGT. The CDR3 extends over 15 amino acids. Unmatched junction bases numbered 4, after V lost 1 base and J lost 9 bases. This rearrangement joins TRBV6-1 to TRBJ2-1, with 12 bases aligning to TRBD2. The sample was blood. This TCR was sampled from a man aged 25-40 years in good health. The CDR3 sequence: CASSEGTSGEVEQFF. In nucleotides, the CDR3 is TGTGCCAGCAGTGAAGGGACTAGCGGGGAGGTTGAGCAGTTCTTC.